The 29 T cell receptor beta chains in this list originate from one sample, sequenced in a study of T-cell memory formation after mild COVID-19. Via MiXCR, TCRdb re-called the 5' RACE reads, giving one row per CDR3 protein. The sample contains 500,000 to 550,000 distinct CDR3 sequences, roughly 21% of which appear only once. Sequenced sample: PBMCs or a T cell subset sorted from them (not recorded which). Receptor source: an adult woman who had mild COVID-19 (a few samples of this study predate the infection). Cell type and time point are not known.

Here the CDR3 DNA reads TGTGCCAGCAGCTTGGGGCATCCGGACAGGGGGCAAGAGACCCAGTACTTC. Protein sequence: CASSLGHPDRGQETQYF. The genes are TRBV5-4 and TRBJ2-5; TRBD1 matches at 10 bases. V lost 0 bases, J lost 2 bases, and 7 bases stayed unmatched. CDR3 length: 17 residues. The V gene's germline CDR1 is SGHNT and CDR2 YYREEE (reference sequence).

The chain employs TRBV6-5 and TRBJ2-7, with D perhaps being TRBD1 or TRBD2 (5 bases each). CDR1 MNHEY and CDR2 SVGAGI come from the germline V gene. The V end was cut by 7 bases, the J end by 1 base, with 14 bases between. The CDR3 extends over 14 amino acids. The CDR3, as DNA: TGTGCCAGCAAAACGGGGCAGTATTCCTACGAGCAGTACTTC. As protein: CASKTGQYSYEQYF.

The V gene is TRBV29-1, the J gene TRBJ1-2, with a weak D call TRBD1 (5 bases). In germline, CDR1 is SQVTM, CDR2 ANQGSEA. The CDR3 sequence is 12 residues long. Trimming pared 5 bases from V and 6 bases from J, leaving 13 bases between. The CDR3 spells CSVQSGYHGYTF. CDR3 sequence (DNA): TGCAGCGTTCAGTCAGGGTATCATGGCTACACCTTC.

A few counts support this clonotype. V is TRBV6-1 and J is TRBJ1-4, with TRBD1 matching 7 bases. This CDR3 has 17 residues. Trimming at V came to 2 bases and at J to 8 bases, leaving 14 bases not matched to a gene. CDR1 and CDR2 from the germline V gene are MNHNS and SASEGT. CDR3 region: CASSENVLPGGSEKLFF. CDR3 coding DNA: TGTGCCAGCAGTGAAAACGTTTTACCAGGGGGTTCGGAAAAACTGTTTTTT.

This rearrangement joins TRBV29-1 to TRBJ2-5; 9 bases map to TRBD2. This CDR3 is built from 16 residues. In germline, CDR1 is SQVTM, CDR2 ANQGSEA. The V segment lost 1 base and the J segment 1 base; nucleotides outside the gene matches: 7. CDR3 protein: CSVEGSSGVFQETQYF. CDR3 DNA sequence: TGCAGCGTTGAAGGCTCTAGCGGGGTTTTCCAAGAGACCCAGTACTTC.

The chain has TRBV7-2 and TRBJ2-3, with TRBD2 matching 7 bases. J was trimmed by 2 bases and V by 1 base; bases with no gene match: 9. The length of the CDR3 is 17 residues. The germline gives CDR1 SGHTA, CDR2 FQGNSA. Here the CDR3 reads CASSLGVDGGTTDTQYF. CDR3 in DNA: TGTGCCAGCAGCTTAGGCGTTGACGGGGGGACCACAGATACGCAGTATTTT. Using reference TRBV7-2 and TRBJ2-3 for the parts outside the CDR3, the full variable domain is GAGVSQSPSNKVTEKGKDVELRCDPISGHTALYWYRQSLGQGLEFLIYFQGNSAPDKSGLPSDRFSAERTGGSVSTLTIQRTQQEDSAVYLCASSLGVDGGTTDTQYFGPGTRLTVL.

This clonotype came up a few times. The gene calls are TRBV19 and TRBJ2-7; 7 bases are shared with TRBD2. This CDR3 comprises 13 residues. Losses at the gene ends were 5 bases for V and 10 bases for J; bases not matched to a gene: 11. Germline V gene sequence: CDR1 LNHDA, CDR2 SQIVND (reference sequence). This CDR3 is CASSANRGAGQYF. In DNA form, the CDR3 reads TGTGCCAGTAGTGCGAACCGGGGAGCGGGACAGTACTTC.

This clonotype was seen a handful of times. This chain joins TRBV27 and TRBJ1-1; D is ambiguous. Germline CDR1 MNHEY, CDR2 SMNVEV (reference sequence). Between the trimmed V and J ends, which lost 1 base and 4 bases, there was a span of 19 bases. This CDR3 is 17 amino acids long. CDR3 coding DNA: TGTGCCAGCAGTTTATTTACAGTTTCGGGAAGGGCCACTGAAGCTTTCTTT. Translated: CASSLFTVSGRATEAFF.

This clonotype was picked up a small number of times. The V call is TRBV12-3 or TRBV12-4, the J call TRBJ2-7, with D possibly being TRBD1 or TRBD2 (5 bases each). Trimming cost V 5 bases and J 1 base, with 18 bases left between them. The CDR3 covers 16 residues. CDR3 coding DNA: TGTGCCAGCAGTACCCGTAGGGTGGGGGTATCCTACGAGCAGTACTTC. Its translation: CASSTRRVGVSYEQYF.

This clonotype was seen only a few times. V usage is TRBV7-9 and J usage is TRBJ1-5; D not resolved. There are 18 residues in the CDR3. Germline V CDR1 and CDR2: SEHNR, FQNEAQ (reference sequence). Trimming stripped 1 base from V and 5 bases from J, with 21 bases between. Here the CDR3 reads CASSLEPGWESKDQPQHF. DNA for the CDR3: TGTGCCAGCAGCTTAGAGCCGGGGTGGGAAAGCAAGGATCAGCCCCAGCATTTT.

This clonotype was detected a few times. The V and J genes are TRBV20-1 and TRBJ2-7; 9 bases map to TRBD2. The CDR3 consists of 14 residues. In germline, CDR1 is DFQATT, CDR2 SNEGSKA (reference sequence). Unmatched junction bases numbered 3, after V lost 2 bases and J lost 1 base. CDR3 loop: CSARLAGLSYEQYF. In nucleotides, the CDR3 is TGCAGTGCTAGACTAGCGGGGCTATCCTACGAGCAGTACTTC.

Remarks on this clonotype: The junction departs from the called germline gene at one end, perhaps through a read error. The rearrangement joins TRBV7-7 to TRBJ2-1, with 14 bases identical to TRBD2. The CDR3 is 14 residues long. The V gene's germline CDR1 is SSHAT and CDR2 FNYEAQ (reference sequence). CDR3 loop: CASSPGLAGVGQFF. The CDR3 DNA is TGTGCTAGCAGCCCGGGACTAGCGGGAGTGGGGCAGTTCTTC.

The chain uses TRBV29-1 and TRBJ2-7, with TRBD1 identical over 7 bases. The CDR3 has 14 amino acids. With 6 bases clipped from V and 3 bases from J, the junction kept 11 bases outside the gene matches. In germline, CDR1 is SQVTM, CDR2 ANQGSEA. CDR3 region: CSVVDRVSDYEQYF. CDR3 bases: TGCAGCGTCGTAGACAGGGTGTCGGACTACGAGCAGTACTTC.

The V call is TRBV10-2, the J call TRBJ1-2, with 7 bases identical to TRBD1. V lost 2 bases to trimming and J lost 2 bases; unmatched junction nucleotides: 2. The germline V gene has CDR1 WSHSY and CDR2 SAAADI. The CDR3 extends over 14 amino acids. The CDR3 loop reads CASSETTGNYGYTF. CDR3 bases: TGCGCCAGCAGTGAGACGACAGGGAACTATGGCTACACCTTC.

As DNA, the CDR3 is TGCGCCAGCAGCTTAACAGGGAGGTTCAACACTGAAGCTTTCTTT. Residues: CASSLTGRFNTEAFF. This chain uses TRBV5-1 with TRBJ1-1; weak D call: TRBD1 (6 bases). Germline V gene data show CDR1 as SGHRS and CDR2 as YFSETQ. Trimming left V 2 bases short and J 2 bases short, with 13 bases between. The length of the CDR3 is 15 residues.

The sample holds a few counts of this clonotype. This chain uses TRBV7-9 with TRBJ1-4; D is undetermined. CDR1 is SEHNR, CDR2 FQNEAQ, per germline (reference sequence). The CDR3 covers 13 residues. Trimming pared 1 base from V and 7 bases from J, leaving 7 bases between. CDR3 in amino acids: CASSLERAEKLFF. DNA for the CDR3: TGTGCCAGCAGCTTAGAAAGGGCTGAAAAACTGTTTTTT.

The rearrangement uses TRBV27 and TRBJ2-3; D gene ambiguous. V lost 9 bases to trimming and J lost 2 bases, with 9 bases between them. The CDR3 sequence is 12 residues long. In germline, CDR1 is MNHEY, CDR2 SMNVEV (reference sequence). The CDR3 reads CASRRLTDTQYF. The CDR3 region has the DNA TGTGCCAGTCGTAGGCTCACAGATACGCAGTATTTT.

The gene calls are TRBV10-3 and TRBJ1-2, with D hard to call. Trimming removed 9 bases at V and 3 bases at J, with 11 bases between. Germline V lookup: CDR1 ENHRY, CDR2 SYGVKD. This CDR3 comprises 12 residues. DNA for the CDR3: TGTGCCATAAGCGGTGGAGACTATGGCTACACCTTC. It codes for CAISGGDYGYTF.

The chain joins TRBV29-1 to TRBJ1-2; 7 bases are a match to TRBD1. The CDR3 extends over 14 amino acids. V trimming: 4 bases; J trimming: 8 bases; junction bases outside the gene matches: 13. The germline gives CDR1 SQVTM, CDR2 ANQGSEA. The CDR3 here is CSVATDRSLGGYTF. The CDR3 nucleotides read TGCAGCGTTGCGACGGACAGGTCGCTTGGGGGCTACACCTTC. The whole variable domain, filled in from reference TRBV29-1 and TRBJ1-2, reads SAVISQKPSRDICQRGTSLTIQCQVDSQVTMMFWYRQQPGQSLTLIATANQGSEATYESGFVIDKFPISRPNLTFSTLTVSNMSPEDSSIYLCSVATDRSLGGYTFGSGTRLTVV.

The chain recombines TRBV30 with TRBJ2-3; D gene uncertain. CDR1 GTSNPN and CDR2 SVGIG come from the germline V gene (reference sequence). This CDR3 spans 16 amino acids. The V end was cut by 3 bases, the J end by 4 bases, with 20 bases between. CDR3 sequence (DNA): TGTGCCTGGAGGTCGGGCACTGCCGTCAGCGCAGATACGCAGTATTTT. Amino acids: CAWRSGTAVSADTQYF.

CDR3 nucleotides: TGCGCCAGCAGCCAAGATTATGAGGGGGCAAACTTCGGGGGAAACACCATATATTTT. This codes for CASSQDYEGANFGGNTIYF. The rearrangement joins TRBV4-1 to TRBJ1-3; TRBD1 matches 7 bases. Unmatched junction bases numbered 15, after V lost 0 bases and J lost 4 bases. The germline gives CDR1 MGHRA, CDR2 YSYEKL. The CDR3 is 19 residues long.

This clonotype is categorized as large. J is TRBJ2-1 and V is TRBV7-3; possibly TRBD2 for D (5 bases). V was cut by 2 bases and J by 5 bases, with 19 bases left in between. CDR3 length: 17 residues. Germline lookup yields CDR1 SGHTA and CDR2 FQGTGA. CDR3 bases: TGTGCCAGCAGCTTAGGGAGCCCCGTTGGTAGGAACAATGAGCAGTTCTTC. Protein: CASSLGSPVGRNNEQFF.

This clonotype was seen a few times. The chain is built from TRBV7-3 and TRBJ2-1; the D is unclear. V dropped 5 bases and J dropped 0 bases, with 11 bases sitting between them. The CDR3 has 15 amino acids. CDR1 and CDR2 from the germline V gene are SGHTA and FQGTGA. The CDR3 is CASSPWISSYNEQFF. CDR3 in DNA: TGTGCCAGCAGCCCCTGGATTAGCTCCTACAATGAGCAGTTCTTC.

This clonotype was counted a few times. The V call is TRBV5-1, the J call TRBJ2-1; a possible D gene is TRBD1 (5 bases). CDR1 and CDR2 (germline): SGHRS, YFSETQ. The CDR3 consists of 13 residues. Trimming took off 3 bases at V and 7 bases at J, with 11 bases between the two ends. The CDR3 DNA reads TGCGCCAGCAGCTCCAGGGTGGGGAATGAGCAGTTCTTC. Translation: CASSSRVGNEQFF. Full variable domain (missing parts from reference TRBV5-1 and TRBJ2-1): KAGVTQTPRYLIKTRGQQVTLSCSPISGHRSVSWYQQTPGQGLQFLFEYFSETQRNKGNFPGRFSGRQFSNSRSEMNVSTLELGDSALYLCASSSRVGNEQFFGPGTRLTVL.

The V call is TRBV7-9, the J call TRBJ1-5; 8 bases fit TRBD1. The CDR3 contains 14 residues. Germline assignment: CDR1 SEHNR and CDR2 FQNEAQ (reference sequence). The ends lost 3 bases at V and 3 bases at J; junction bases unmatched: 1. The CDR3 nucleotides are TGTGCCAGCAGCTTGGGACAGGACAATCAGCCCCAGCATTTT. This codes for CASSLGQDNQPQHF.

For the CDR3, the DNA is TGCAGCGCTCTCCCGGGACAGGGGCCAAGGTTGGTAGCTTTCTTT. It translates to CSALPGQGPRLVAFF. The chain links TRBV29-1 to TRBJ1-1, with 10 bases matching TRBD1. CDR1 and CDR2 from the germline V gene are SQVTM and ANQGSEA. This CDR3 region has 15 residues. V shed 7 bases, J shed 10 bases, and the junction held 18 bases outside the gene matches.

DNA for the CDR3: TGTGCCAGCAGCGTATCCGGGACTAGCGGTTACAATGAGCAGTTCTTC. This codes for CASSVSGTSGYNEQFF. This chain connects TRBV9 to TRBJ2-1, with 11 bases aligning to TRBD2. This CDR3 is 16 amino acids long. CDR1 and CDR2 from the germline V gene are SGDLS and YYNGEE. The trim removed 1 base at V and 4 bases at J, leaving 4 bases unmatched. The complete variable domain, with remaining parts taken from reference TRBV9 and TRBJ2-1, reads DSGVTQTPKHLITATGQRVTLRCSPRSGDLSVYWYQQSLDQGLQFLIQYYNGEERAKGNILERFSAQQFPDLHSELNLSSLELGDSALYFCASSVSGTSGYNEQFFGPGTRLTVL.

This clonotype was observed a few times. This chain joins TRBV7-9 and TRBJ1-1; D ambiguous. The ends were cut back, 2 bases at V and 2 bases at J, with 9 bases in the middle. There are 14 residues in the CDR3. Germline CDR1 reads SEHNR; CDR2 reads FQNEAQ (reference sequence). The DNA of the CDR3 is TGTGCCAGCAGCTTATATGGATCCAACACTGAAGCTTTCTTT. It yields the protein CASSLYGSNTEAFF. Variable domain in full (rest from reference TRBV7-9 and TRBJ1-1): DTGVSQNPRHKITKRGQNVTFRCDPISEHNRLYWYRQTLGQGPEFLTYFQNEAQLEKSRLLSDRFSAERPKGSFSTLEIQRTEQGDSAMYLCASSLYGSNTEAFFGQGTRLTVV.

The CDR3 sequence: CASSKAGTLLYNEQFF. The CDR3, as DNA: TGTGCCAGCAGCAAGGCCGGGACCCTCCTCTACAATGAGCAGTTCTTC. The gene calls are TRBV9 and TRBJ2-1; D could derive from TRBD1 or TRBD2 (5 bases each). Germline V CDR1 and CDR2: SGDLS, YYNGEE. The CDR3 length is 16 residues. V was trimmed by 4 bases and J by 3 bases, leaving 17 bases between them.